Shown below are 30 T cell receptor beta chains from a single sample sequenced in a study of CD8 T cells in Susac syndrome. The RNA, about 0.5 to 1 ug, was put through reverse transcription using random hexamers. Each CDR3 protein is one row after TCRdb ran MiXCR on the immunoSEQ multiplex PCR reads. The sample consists of about 210,000 distinct CDR3 sequences, 95% of them appearing once. The sequencing sample was made of CD4+ T cells from PBMCs. These receptors came from a human donor with multiple sclerosis.

This clonotype was recorded once. The chain recombines TRBV7-9 with TRBJ1-1; D gene uncertain. The CDR3 has 13 amino acids. Per germline, CDR1 SEHNR and CDR2 FQNEAQ (reference sequence). Trimming took off 8 bases at V and 1 base at J, with 11 bases between the two ends. CDR3 region: CASGFLGNTEAFF. CDR3 nucleotide sequence: TGTGCCAGCGGATTTTTAGGGAACACTGAAGCTTTCTTT. Together with reference TRBV7-9 and TRBJ1-1, the CDR3 gives the full variable domain: DTGVSQNPRHKITKRGQNVTFRCDPISEHNRLYWYRQTLGQGPEFLTYFQNEAQLEKSRLLSDRFSAERPKGSFSTLEIQRTEQGDSAMYLCASGFLGNTEAFFGQGTRLTVV.

The chain joins TRBV24-1 to TRBJ2-3; D not resolved. CDR3 length: 13 residues. In germline, CDR1 is KGHDR, CDR2 SFDVKD. Trimming took 6 bases from V and 3 from J, leaving 9 bases between them. The CDR3 DNA reads TGTGCCACCAGTCGGGCGGATACAGATACGCAGTATTTT. Residues: CATSRADTDTQYF.

The rearrangement joins TRBV20-1 to TRBJ2-5; D uncertain. The CDR3 has 14 amino acids. The germline gives CDR1 DFQATT, CDR2 SNEGSKA (reference sequence). The V and J ends lost 2 bases and 4 bases respectively, with 14 bases between them. CDR3 amino acids: CSARNPGVRETQYF. CDR3 DNA sequence: TGCAGTGCTAGAAATCCGGGCGTGAGAGAGACCCAGTACTTC.

In this sample, this clonotype turned up once. The rearrangement joins TRBV4-2 to TRBJ1-4, with 7 bases lining up with TRBD1. Germline CDR1 LGHNA, CDR2 YNFKEQ. After removal of 2 bases from V and 5 bases from J, the junction contained 5 bases not matched to a gene. CDR3 length: 15 residues. The CDR3 region has the DNA TGTGCCAGCAGCCAACCCGGACAGGTCAATGAAAAACTGTTTTTT. The encoded protein is CASSQPGQVNEKLFF.

The chain joins TRBV28 to TRBJ2-3, with 7 bases matching TRBD1. V shed 6 bases, J shed 4 bases, and the junction held 10 bases outside the gene matches. CDR3 length equals 15 residues. Germline V gene lookup returns CDR1 MDHEN and CDR2 SYDVKM. In nucleotides, the CDR3 is TGTGCCAGCAGCTTAAGGGGGCTTGCGGCAGATACGCAGTATTTT. This sequence encodes CASSLRGLAADTQYF.

The V call is TRBV7-2, the J call TRBJ2-1; a weak D match, TRBD1 (8 bases). Germline assignment: CDR1 SGHTA and CDR2 FQGNSA. The CDR3 extends over 13 amino acids. V was shortened by 4 bases and J by 6 bases, with 10 bases between the two germline ends. The DNA for the CDR3 is TGTGCCAGCAGCTACAGGGGGGGCAATGAGCAGTTCTTC. This translates into CASSYRGGNEQFF. Full variable domain (missing parts from reference TRBV7-2 and TRBJ2-1): GAGVSQSPSNKVTEKGKDVELRCDPISGHTALYWYRQSLGQGLEFLIYFQGNSAPDKSGLPSDRFSAERTGGSVSTLTIQRTQQEDSAVYLCASSYRGGNEQFFGPGTRLTVL.

This clonotype was observed once. This chain links TRBV27 with TRBJ2-2, with 8 bases identical to TRBD1. Germline V gene lookup returns CDR1 MNHEY and CDR2 SMNVEV (reference sequence). CDR3 length: 14 residues. Trimming at V came to 7 bases and at J to 3 bases, leaving 4 bases not matched to a gene. The CDR3 spells CASNPGGYTGELFF. The CDR3 DNA sequence: TGTGCCAGCAACCCAGGGGGCTACACCGGGGAGCTGTTTTTT.

In DNA, the CDR3 is TGTGCCAGCAGCGTCGACAGGGGGGACATTGGGACCCAGTACTTC. Amino acids: CASSVDRGDIGTQYF. The chain joins TRBV9 to TRBJ2-5, with 9 positions matching TRBD1. V was pared by 2 bases and J by 7 bases, with 9 bases of the junction left unmatched. Germline lookup yields CDR1 SGDLS and CDR2 YYNGEE. The CDR3 has 15 residues. Full variable domain (missing parts from reference TRBV9 and TRBJ2-5): DSGVTQTPKHLITATGQRVTLRCSPRSGDLSVYWYQQSLDQGLQFLIQYYNGEERAKGNILERFSAQQFPDLHSELNLSSLELGDSALYFCASSVDRGDIGTQYFGPGTRLLVL.

CDR3 region: CASSWGQGVHNEQFF. CDR3 in DNA: TGTGCCAGCAGCTGGGGACAGGGTGTCCACAATGAGCAGTTCTTC. V gene TRBV11-2 combines with J gene TRBJ2-1; 9 bases fit TRBD1. The CDR3 runs to 15 residues. With 4 bases clipped from V and 5 bases from J, the junction kept 6 bases outside the gene matches. From germline, CDR1 is SGHAT and CDR2 FQNNGV. Combining the CDR3 with reference TRBV11-2 and TRBJ2-1 gives the whole variable domain EAGVAQSPRYKIIEKRQSVAFWCNPISGHATLYWYQQILGQGPKLLIQFQNNGVVDDSQLPKDRFSAERLKGVDSTLKIQPAKLEDSAVYLCASSWGQGVHNEQFFGPGTRLTVL.

The chain is built from TRBV12-3 or TRBV12-4 and TRBJ1-4; no definite D call. Trimming cost V 2 bases and J 0 bases, with 4 bases left between them. CDR3 length: 14 amino acids. CDR3 DNA: TGTGCCAGCAGTTTATCCTCAACTAATGAAAAACTGTTTTTT. This codes for CASSLSSTNEKLFF.

There are a few counts of this clonotype. This chain joins TRBV19 and TRBJ2-3; D not certain. The length of the CDR3 is 13 residues. From germline, CDR1 is LNHDA and CDR2 SQIVND (reference sequence). Trimming took off 6 bases at V and 6 bases at J, with 13 bases between the two ends. CDR3 sequence reads: CASSLGISDTQYF. The CDR3 region has the DNA TGTGCCAGTAGCCTCGGTATCTCGGATACGCAGTATTTT.

The chain uses TRBV24-1 and TRBJ2-5, with D possibly being TRBD2 (7 bases). The germline V and J ends were trimmed by 4 bases and 10 bases, with 15 bases remaining between them. The CDR3 consists of 13 residues. Germline values: CDR1 KGHDR, CDR2 SFDVKD. The CDR3 region is CATSDSPGGIQYF. In DNA, the CDR3 is TGTGCCACCAGTGACAGCCCGGGGGGCATCCAGTACTTC.

This clonotype is a singleton in its sample. As DNA, the CDR3 is TGTGCCAGCAGCCGACGGGGCTCTCCGAACACTGAAGCTTTCTTT. Translated, it gives CASSRRGSPNTEAFF. The chain carries TRBV3-1 and TRBJ1-1, with D perhaps TRBD1 (5 bases). CDR3 length: 15 residues. V lost 4 bases, J lost 1 base, and 13 bases lay in between. Germline V gives CDR1 LGHDT, CDR2 YNNKEL (reference sequence).

Here the CDR3 reads CASSPLGTAGNIQYF. CDR3 in DNA: TGTGCCAGCAGCCCCCTTGGGACCGCCGGAAACATTCAGTACTTC. The V gene is TRBV3-1, the J gene TRBJ2-4; D might be TRBD1 or TRBD2, each matching 5 bases. This CDR3 is built from 15 residues. Trimming pared 4 bases from V and 6 bases from J, leaving 16 bases between. Germline V gives CDR1 LGHDT, CDR2 YNNKEL (reference sequence). The full variable domain, completed using reference TRBV3-1 and TRBJ2-4, is DTAVSQTPKYLVTQMGNDKSIKCEQNLGHDTMYWYKQDSKKFLKIMFSYNNKELIINETVPNRFSPKSPDKAHLNLHINSLELGDSAVYFCASSPLGTAGNIQYFGAGTRLSVL.

This clonotype was recorded only once. J is TRBJ2-7 and V is TRBV29-1; 15 nucleotides agree with TRBD2. Germline CDR1 SQVTM, CDR2 ANQGSEA. The V gene end was trimmed by 5 bases and the J gene end by 6 bases; junction bases not matched to a gene: 8. This CDR3 contains 15 residues. The CDR3, as DNA: TGCAGCGTTCCGGGACTAGCGGGAGGTAGGTCCGAGCAGTACTTC. This translates into CSVPGLAGGRSEQYF.

The chain links TRBV20-1 to TRBJ2-7; D is unclear. The CDR3 has 12 residues. Germline assignment: CDR1 DFQATT and CDR2 SNEGSKA (reference sequence). The V gene lost 3 bases and the J gene lost 1 base, with 7 bases spanning the gap. CDR3 loop: CSASESSYEQYF. The CDR3 DNA sequence: TGCAGTGCTAGTGAGTCGTCCTACGAGCAGTACTTC.

This clonotype was recorded once. The rearrangement links TRBV27 to TRBJ2-1; TRBD2 matches 8 bases. CDR1 and CDR2 from the germline V gene are MNHEY and SMNVEV (reference sequence). The CDR3 extends over 14 amino acids. Trimming removed 7 bases from V and 4 bases from J; junction bases left unmatched: 6. The CDR3 loop reads CASNPGGLYNEQFF. The CDR3 nucleotides read TGTGCCAGCAATCCGGGAGGGCTATACAATGAGCAGTTCTTC.

The rearrangement links TRBV3-1 to TRBJ1-2, with D uncertain. Germline lookup yields CDR1 LGHDT and CDR2 YNNKEL (reference sequence). This CDR3 region has 15 residues. The V end lost 2 bases, the J end lost 2 bases, and 12 bases lay between the germline ends. The CDR3: CASSQTMTANYGYTF. The DNA of the CDR3 is TGTGCCAGCAGCCAAACGATGACTGCGAACTATGGCTACACCTTC.

The chain links TRBV20-1 to TRBJ2-3; 7 nucleotides align to TRBD2. This CDR3 region has 14 residues. Trimming cost V 6 bases and J 0 bases; bases outside gene matches: 6. CDR1 DFQATT and CDR2 SNEGSKA come from the germline V gene (reference sequence). The CDR3 loop reads CSARAGTSTDTQYF. CDR3 DNA sequence: TGCAGTGCCCGAGCGGGAACTAGCACAGATACGCAGTATTTT.

The chain couples TRBV7-2 to TRBJ2-5; perhaps D is TRBD1 or TRBD2 (5 bases each). CDR1 SGHTA and CDR2 FQGNSA come from the germline V gene. Trimming took 5 bases from V and 1 from J, leaving 17 bases between them. The CDR3 loop spans 16 amino acids. The CDR3 coding sequence is TGTGCCAGCAGCCCCCGGGGACGGACGATCCAAGAGACCCAGTACTTC. Translating it yields CASSPRGRTIQETQYF.

This chain links TRBV15 with TRBJ1-4; 8 nucleotides match TRBD1. The germline CDR1 and CDR2 sequences are LNHNV and YYDKDF (reference sequence). V lost 3 bases to trimming and J lost 8 bases; unmatched junction nucleotides: 5. This CDR3 spans 14 amino acids. This CDR3 reads CATSSGQGLEKLFF. The DNA of the CDR3 is TGTGCCACCAGCAGCGGACAGGGATTGGAAAAACTGTTTTTT.

The genes are TRBV7-9 and TRBJ1-6; TRBD1 aligns across 8 bases. Germline loops: CDR1 SEHNR, CDR2 FQNEAQ (reference sequence). The junction had 2 bases not matched to a gene; V was cut back by 5 bases and J by 2 bases. The CDR3 spans 15 residues. The CDR3 protein is CASSQTGAYNSPLHF. Written as DNA, the CDR3 is TGTGCCAGCAGCCAGACAGGGGCCTATAATTCACCCCTCCACTTT.

CDR3: CSAKKEGGPYEQYF. The CDR3 DNA follows: TGCAGTGCAAAAAAGGAAGGGGGGCCCTACGAGCAGTACTTC. The J gene is TRBJ2-7, the V gene TRBV20-1; possibly TRBD1 or TRBD2 for D (6 bases each). Germline V CDR1 and CDR2: DFQATT, SNEGSKA (reference sequence). V lost 6 bases to trimming and J lost 2 bases, with 17 bases between them. The CDR3 totals 14 residues.

The J gene is TRBJ2-1, the V gene TRBV7-6; 10 bases fit TRBD1. In germline, CDR1 is SGHVS, CDR2 FNYEAQ. The V and J ends lost 3 bases and 4 bases, in that order; junction bases with no gene match: 6. The CDR3 runs 16 residues. CDR3 nucleotide sequence: TGTGCCAGCAGCTTGACTAAGGGACAGGGGTACAATGAGCAGTTCTTC. Residues: CASSLTKGQGYNEQFF.

There are a few counts of this clonotype. The germline gene is not matched at one end of the junction; a read error may be the cause. The V and J genes are TRBV7-6 and TRBJ2-5; D is unclear. Germline CDR1 SGHVS, CDR2 FNYEAQ. The CDR3 contains 12 residues. CDR3 sequence (DNA): TGTGCTAGCAGCCCGTCTGGGGAGACCCAGTACTTC. This gives the protein CASSPSGETQYF.

This chain uses TRBV4-1 with TRBJ2-7; TRBD1 matches at 7 bases. Germline CDR1 is MGHRA and CDR2 is YSYEKL. Losses at the gene ends were 2 bases for V and 6 bases for J; bases not matched to a gene: 13. The CDR3 is 16 amino acids. CDR3 sequence (DNA): TGCGCCAGCAGCCAATTTTGGACAGGTCACCTACCCGAGCAGTACTTC. This codes for CASSQFWTGHLPEQYF.

The chain is built from TRBV20-1 and TRBJ2-6; D remains ambiguous. Germline V gene data show CDR1 as DFQATT and CDR2 as SNEGSKA (reference sequence). This CDR3 has 16 residues. V shed 3 bases and J shed 2 bases, with 14 bases lying between them. The CDR3 spells CSASPMGATGANVLTF. The CDR3 region has the DNA TGCAGTGCTAGCCCCATGGGTGCAACTGGGGCCAACGTCCTGACTTTC.

The CDR3 DNA is TGTGCCAGCAGCGCGAACAATGAGCAGTTCTTC. Encoded protein: CASSANNEQFF. The chain uses TRBV7-2 and TRBJ2-1; D is undetermined. V was pared by 5 bases and J by 5 bases, with 4 bases between. Germline CDR1 SGHTA, CDR2 FQGNSA. This CDR3 has 11 residues.

The chain combines TRBV29-1 with TRBJ2-5; TRBD2 might be the D (6 bases). V shed 0 bases and J shed 0 bases, with 14 bases lying between them. CDR3 size: 16 residues. Germline V gene data show CDR1 as SQVTM and CDR2 as ANQGSEA. DNA of the CDR3: TGCAGCGTTGAAGATCCCACTAGCTCCTACCAAGAGACCCAGTACTTC. Its protein product is CSVEDPTSSYQETQYF.

The table lists this clonotype with a count of one. An end of the junction differs from the germline gene, which may be a read error. This chain links TRBV20-1 with TRBJ2-4; TRBD2 agrees at 8 bases. Per the germline V gene, CDR1 is DFQATT and CDR2 is SNEGSKA (reference sequence). CDR3 length: 15 residues. The CDR3 DNA reads as TGCAGTGCTCGAGAACTAGCGGCAACCGGGGACATTCAGTACTTC. It codes for CSARELAATGDIQYF.